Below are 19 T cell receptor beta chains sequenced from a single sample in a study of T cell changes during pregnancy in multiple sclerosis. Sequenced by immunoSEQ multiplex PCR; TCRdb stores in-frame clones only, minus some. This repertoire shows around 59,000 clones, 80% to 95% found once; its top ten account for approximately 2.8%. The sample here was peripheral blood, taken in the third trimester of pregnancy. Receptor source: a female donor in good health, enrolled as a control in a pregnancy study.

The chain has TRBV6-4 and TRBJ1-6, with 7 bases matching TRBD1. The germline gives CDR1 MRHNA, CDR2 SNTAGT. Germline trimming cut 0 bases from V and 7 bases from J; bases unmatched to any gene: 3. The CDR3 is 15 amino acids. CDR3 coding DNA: TGTGCCAGCAGTGACTCTGGACAGGAGAATTCACCCCTCCACTTT. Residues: CASSDSGQENSPLHF.

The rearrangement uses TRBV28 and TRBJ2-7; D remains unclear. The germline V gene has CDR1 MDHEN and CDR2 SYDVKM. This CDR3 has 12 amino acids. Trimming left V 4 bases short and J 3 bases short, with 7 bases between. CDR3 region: CASSSPNYEQYF. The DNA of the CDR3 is TGTGCCAGCAGTTCCCCAAACTACGAGCAGTACTTC.

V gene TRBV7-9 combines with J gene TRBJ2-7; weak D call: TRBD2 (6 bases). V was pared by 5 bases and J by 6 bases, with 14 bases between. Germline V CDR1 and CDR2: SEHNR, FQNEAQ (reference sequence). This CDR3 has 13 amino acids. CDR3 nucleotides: TGTGCCAGCAGCCCGGGACTGCTCCCCGAGCAGTACTTC. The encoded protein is CASSPGLLPEQYF.

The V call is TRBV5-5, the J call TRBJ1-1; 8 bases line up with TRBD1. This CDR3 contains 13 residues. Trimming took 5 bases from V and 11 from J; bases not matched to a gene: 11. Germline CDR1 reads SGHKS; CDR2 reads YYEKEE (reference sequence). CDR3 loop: CASSPDRDWGAFF. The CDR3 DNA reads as TGTGCCAGCAGTCCGGACAGGGACTGGGGCGCTTTCTTT.

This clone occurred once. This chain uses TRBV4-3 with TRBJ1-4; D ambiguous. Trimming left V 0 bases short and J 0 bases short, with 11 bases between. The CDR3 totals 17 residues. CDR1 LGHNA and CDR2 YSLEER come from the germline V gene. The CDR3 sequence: CASSQDVPGTTNEKLFF. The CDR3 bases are TGCGCCAGCAGCCAAGATGTTCCCGGTACAACTAATGAAAAACTGTTTTTT.

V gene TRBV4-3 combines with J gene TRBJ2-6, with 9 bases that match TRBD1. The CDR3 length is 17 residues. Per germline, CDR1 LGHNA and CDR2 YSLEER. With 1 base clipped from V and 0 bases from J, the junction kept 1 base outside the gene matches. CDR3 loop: CASSQAGQGSGANVLTF. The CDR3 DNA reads TGCGCCAGCAGCCAAGCGGGACAGGGCTCTGGGGCCAACGTCCTGACTTTC.

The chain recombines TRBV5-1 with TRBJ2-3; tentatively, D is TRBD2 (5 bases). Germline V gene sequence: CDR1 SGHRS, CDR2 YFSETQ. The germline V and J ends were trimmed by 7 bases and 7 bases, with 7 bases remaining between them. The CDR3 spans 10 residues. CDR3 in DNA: TGCGCCAGCCCGGGATATACGCAGTATTTT. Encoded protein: CASPGYTQYF.

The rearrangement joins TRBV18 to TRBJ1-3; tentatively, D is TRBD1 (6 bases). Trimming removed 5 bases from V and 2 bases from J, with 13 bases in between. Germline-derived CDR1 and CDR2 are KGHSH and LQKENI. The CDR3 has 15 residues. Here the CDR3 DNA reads TGTGCCAGCTCAACTCAACAGGGAGCTGGAAACACCATATATTTT. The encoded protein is CASSTQQGAGNTIYF.

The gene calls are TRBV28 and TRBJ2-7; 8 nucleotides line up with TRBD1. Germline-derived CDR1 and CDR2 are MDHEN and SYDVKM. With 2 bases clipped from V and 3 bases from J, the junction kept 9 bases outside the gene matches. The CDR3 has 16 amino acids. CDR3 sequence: CASSLGGTGVNYEQYF. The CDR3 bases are TGTGCCAGCAGTTTAGGCGGGACAGGAGTTAACTACGAGCAGTACTTC.

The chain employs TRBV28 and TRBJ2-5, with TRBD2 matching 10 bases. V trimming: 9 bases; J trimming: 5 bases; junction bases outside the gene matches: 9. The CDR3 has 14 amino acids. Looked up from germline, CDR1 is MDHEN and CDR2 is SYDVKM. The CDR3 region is CASSSGRARETQYF. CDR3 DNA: TGTGCCAGTAGCAGCGGGAGGGCCCGGGAGACCCAGTACTTC. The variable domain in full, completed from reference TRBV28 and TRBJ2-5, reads DVKVTQSSRYLVKRTGEKVFLECVQDMDHENMFWYRQDPGLGLRLIYFSYDVKMKEKGDIPEGYSVSREKKERFSLILESASTNQTSMYLCASSSGRARETQYFGPGTRLLVL.

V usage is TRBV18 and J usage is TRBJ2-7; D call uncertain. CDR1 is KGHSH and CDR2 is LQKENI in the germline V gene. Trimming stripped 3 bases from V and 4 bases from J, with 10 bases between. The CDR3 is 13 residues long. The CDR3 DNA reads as TGTGCCAGCTCACCTAGACAACTTTACGAGCAGTACTTC. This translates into CASSPRQLYEQYF.

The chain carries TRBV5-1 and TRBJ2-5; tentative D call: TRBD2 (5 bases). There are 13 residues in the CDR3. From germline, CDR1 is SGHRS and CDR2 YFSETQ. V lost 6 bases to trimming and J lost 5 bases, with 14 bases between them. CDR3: CASNEGSGETQYF. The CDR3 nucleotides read TGCGCCAGCAACGAGGGCTCGGGGGAGACCCAGTACTTC.

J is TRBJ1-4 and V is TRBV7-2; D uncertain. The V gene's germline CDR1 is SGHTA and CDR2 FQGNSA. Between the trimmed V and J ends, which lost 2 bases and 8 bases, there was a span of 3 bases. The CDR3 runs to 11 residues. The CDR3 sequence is CASSLQEKLFF. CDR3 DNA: TGTGCCAGCAGCTTACAAGAAAAACTGTTTTTT. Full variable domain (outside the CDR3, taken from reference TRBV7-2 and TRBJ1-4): GAGVSQSPSNKVTEKGKDVELRCDPISGHTALYWYRQSLGQGLEFLIYFQGNSAPDKSGLPSDRFSAERTGGSVSTLTIQRTQQEDSAVYLCASSLQEKLFFGSGTQLSVL.

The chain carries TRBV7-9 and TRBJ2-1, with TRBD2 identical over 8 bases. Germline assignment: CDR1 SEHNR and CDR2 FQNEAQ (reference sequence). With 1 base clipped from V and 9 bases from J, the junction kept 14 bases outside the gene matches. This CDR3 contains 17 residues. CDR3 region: CASSLGPDSGMNVEQFF. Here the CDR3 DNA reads TGTGCCAGCAGCTTAGGACCCGATAGCGGGATGAACGTTGAGCAGTTCTTC.

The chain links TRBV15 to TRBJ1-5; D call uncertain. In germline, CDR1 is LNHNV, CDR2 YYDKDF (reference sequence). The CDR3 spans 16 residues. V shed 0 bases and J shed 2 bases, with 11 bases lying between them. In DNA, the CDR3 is TGTGCCACCAGCAGAGATTTGTACGGGGGCAATCAGCCCCAGCATTTT. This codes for CATSRDLYGGNQPQHF.

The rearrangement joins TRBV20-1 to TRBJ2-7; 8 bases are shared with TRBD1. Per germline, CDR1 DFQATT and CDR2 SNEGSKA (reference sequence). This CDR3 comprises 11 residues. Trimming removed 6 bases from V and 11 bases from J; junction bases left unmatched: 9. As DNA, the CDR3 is TGCAGTGCCCGTAGCAGGGGGCAGAAGTACTTC. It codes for CSARSRGQKYF.

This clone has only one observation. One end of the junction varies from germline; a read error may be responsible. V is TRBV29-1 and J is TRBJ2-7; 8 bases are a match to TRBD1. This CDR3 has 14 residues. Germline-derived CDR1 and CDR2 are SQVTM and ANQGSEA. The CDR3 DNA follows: TGCAGCGTTCTTCTACAGGGGGGAGTCGACGAGCAGTGCTTC. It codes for CSVLLQGGVDEQCF.

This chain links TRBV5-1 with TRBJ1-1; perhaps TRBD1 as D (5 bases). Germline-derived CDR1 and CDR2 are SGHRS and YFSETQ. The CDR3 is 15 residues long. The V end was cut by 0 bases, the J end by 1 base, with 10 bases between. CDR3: CASSLEGVRNTEAFF. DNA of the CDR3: TGCGCCAGCAGCTTGGAAGGGGTGAGGAACACTGAAGCTTTCTTT.

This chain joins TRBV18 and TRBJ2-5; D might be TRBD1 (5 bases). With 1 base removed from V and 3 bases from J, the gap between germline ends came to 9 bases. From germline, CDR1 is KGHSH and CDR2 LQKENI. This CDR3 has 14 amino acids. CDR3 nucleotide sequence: TGTGCCAGCTCACCACAGGGGTTGGAAGAGACCCAGTACTTC. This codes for CASSPQGLEETQYF.